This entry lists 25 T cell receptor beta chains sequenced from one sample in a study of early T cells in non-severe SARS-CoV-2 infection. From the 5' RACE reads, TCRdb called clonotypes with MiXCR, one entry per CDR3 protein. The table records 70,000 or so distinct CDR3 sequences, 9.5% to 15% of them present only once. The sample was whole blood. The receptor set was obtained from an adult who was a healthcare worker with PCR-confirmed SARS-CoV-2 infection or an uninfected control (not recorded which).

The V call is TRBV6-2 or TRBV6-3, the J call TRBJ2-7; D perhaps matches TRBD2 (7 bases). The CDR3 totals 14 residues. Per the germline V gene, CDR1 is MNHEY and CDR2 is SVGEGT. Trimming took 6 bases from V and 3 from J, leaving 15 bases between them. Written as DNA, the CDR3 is TGTGCCAGCAGCACCGGGGGGCGCGGCTACGAGCAGTACTTC. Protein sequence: CASSTGGRGYEQYF.

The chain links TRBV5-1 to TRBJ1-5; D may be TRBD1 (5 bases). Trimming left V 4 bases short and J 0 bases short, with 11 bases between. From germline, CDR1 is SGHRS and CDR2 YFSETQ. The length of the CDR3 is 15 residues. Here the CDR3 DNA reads TGCGCCAGCAGCGTCGACAGCTATAGCAATCAGCCCCAGCATTTT. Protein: CASSVDSYSNQPQHF.

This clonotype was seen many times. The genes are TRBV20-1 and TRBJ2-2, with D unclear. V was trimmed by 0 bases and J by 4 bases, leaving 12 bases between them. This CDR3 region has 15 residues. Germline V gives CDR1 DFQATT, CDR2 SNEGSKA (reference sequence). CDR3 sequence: CSARDRYVGTGELFF. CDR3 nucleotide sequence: TGCAGTGCTAGAGATCGCTATGTAGGCACCGGGGAGCTGTTTTTT.

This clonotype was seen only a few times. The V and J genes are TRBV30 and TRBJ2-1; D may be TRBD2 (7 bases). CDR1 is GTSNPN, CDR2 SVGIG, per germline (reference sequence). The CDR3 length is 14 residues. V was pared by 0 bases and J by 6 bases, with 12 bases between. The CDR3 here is CAWSVRGALNEQFF. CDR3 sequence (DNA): TGTGCCTGGAGTGTACGGGGGGCCCTCAATGAGCAGTTCTTC.

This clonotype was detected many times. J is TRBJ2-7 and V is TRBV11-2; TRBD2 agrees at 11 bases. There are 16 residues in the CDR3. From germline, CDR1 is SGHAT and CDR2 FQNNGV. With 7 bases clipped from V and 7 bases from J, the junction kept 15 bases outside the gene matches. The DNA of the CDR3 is TGTGCCAGCAACTCCCGTTGGGGGACTAGCGGATCGGAGCAGTACTTC. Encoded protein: CASNSRWGTSGSEQYF.

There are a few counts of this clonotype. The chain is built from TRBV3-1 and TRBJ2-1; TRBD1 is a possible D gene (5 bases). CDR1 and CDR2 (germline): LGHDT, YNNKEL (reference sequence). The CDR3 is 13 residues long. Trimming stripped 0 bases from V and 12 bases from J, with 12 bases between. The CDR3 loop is CASSQDQGARQFF. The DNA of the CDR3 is TGTGCCAGCAGCCAAGATCAAGGGGCGCGGCAGTTCTTC.

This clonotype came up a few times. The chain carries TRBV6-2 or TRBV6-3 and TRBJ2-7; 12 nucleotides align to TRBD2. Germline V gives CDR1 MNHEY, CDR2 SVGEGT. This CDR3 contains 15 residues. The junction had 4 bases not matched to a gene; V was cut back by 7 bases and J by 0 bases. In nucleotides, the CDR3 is TGTGCCAGCACCCGGACTAGCGGGAACTCCTACGAGCAGTACTTC. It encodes CASTRTSGNSYEQYF.

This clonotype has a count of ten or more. In DNA, the CDR3 is TGTGCCAGTAGTAATCAGGCCAGGGTAGAGACCCAGTACTTC. Translated, it gives CASSNQARVETQYF. This chain links TRBV19 with TRBJ2-5; D perhaps matches TRBD1 (5 bases). Trimming shortened V by 4 bases and J by 4 bases, and 13 bases separated the two germline ends. The CDR3 length is 14 residues. Germline values: CDR1 LNHDA, CDR2 SQIVND (reference sequence).

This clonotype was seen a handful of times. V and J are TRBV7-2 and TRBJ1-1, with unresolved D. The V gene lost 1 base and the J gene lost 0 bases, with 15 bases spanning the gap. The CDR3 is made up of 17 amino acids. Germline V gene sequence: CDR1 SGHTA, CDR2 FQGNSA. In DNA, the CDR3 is TGTGCCAGCAGCTTAGACAGAAGCATTGGTCTGAACACTGAAGCTTTCTTT. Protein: CASSLDRSIGLNTEAFF.

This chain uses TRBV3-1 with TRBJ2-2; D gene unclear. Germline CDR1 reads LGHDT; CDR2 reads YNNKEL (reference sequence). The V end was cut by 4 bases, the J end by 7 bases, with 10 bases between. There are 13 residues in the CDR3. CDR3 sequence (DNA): TGTGCCAGCAGCCCTGGAGTAGTCGGGGAGCTGTTTTTT. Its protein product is CASSPGVVGELFF.

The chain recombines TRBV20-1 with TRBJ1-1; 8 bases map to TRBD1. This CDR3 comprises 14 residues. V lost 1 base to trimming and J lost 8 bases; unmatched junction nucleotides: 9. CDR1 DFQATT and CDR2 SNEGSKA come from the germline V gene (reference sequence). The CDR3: CSARGGQERQEAFF. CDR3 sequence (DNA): TGCAGTGCTAGAGGGGGACAGGAGCGCCAAGAAGCTTTCTTT.

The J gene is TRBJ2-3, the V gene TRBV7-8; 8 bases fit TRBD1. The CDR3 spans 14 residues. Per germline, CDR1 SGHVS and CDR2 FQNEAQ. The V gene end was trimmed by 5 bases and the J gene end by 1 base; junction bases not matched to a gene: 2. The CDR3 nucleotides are TGTGCCAGCAGCCAGGACAGGGGCACAGATACGCAGTATTTT. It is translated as CASSQDRGTDTQYF.

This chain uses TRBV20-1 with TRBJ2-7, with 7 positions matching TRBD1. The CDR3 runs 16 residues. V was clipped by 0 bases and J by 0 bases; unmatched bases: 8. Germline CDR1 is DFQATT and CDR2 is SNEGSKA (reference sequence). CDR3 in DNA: TGCAGTGCTAGAGATTTGTTACAGGGGAGCTCCTACGAGCAGTACTTC. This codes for CSARDLLQGSSYEQYF.

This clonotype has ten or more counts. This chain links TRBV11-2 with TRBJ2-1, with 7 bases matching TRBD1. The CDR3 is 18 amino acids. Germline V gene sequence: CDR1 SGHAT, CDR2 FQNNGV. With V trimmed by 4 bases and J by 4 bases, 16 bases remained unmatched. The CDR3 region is CASSSGQPGSFSYNEQFF. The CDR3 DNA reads TGTGCCAGCAGCTCGGGACAGCCGGGTTCATTCTCTTACAATGAGCAGTTCTTC.

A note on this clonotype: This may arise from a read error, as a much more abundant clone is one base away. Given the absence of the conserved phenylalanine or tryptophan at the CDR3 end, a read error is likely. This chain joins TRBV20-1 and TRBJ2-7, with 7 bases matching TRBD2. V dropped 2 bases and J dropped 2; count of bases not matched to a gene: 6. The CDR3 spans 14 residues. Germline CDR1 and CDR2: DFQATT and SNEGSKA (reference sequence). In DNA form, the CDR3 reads TGCAGTGCTAGAATAGGCGGGGGAGCCTACGAGCAGTACTCC. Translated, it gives CSARIGGGAYEQYS.

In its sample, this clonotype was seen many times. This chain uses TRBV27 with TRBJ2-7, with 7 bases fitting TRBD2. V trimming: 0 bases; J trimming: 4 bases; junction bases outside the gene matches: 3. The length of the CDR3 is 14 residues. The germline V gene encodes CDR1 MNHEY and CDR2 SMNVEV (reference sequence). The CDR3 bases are TGTGCCAGCAGTTTATCGGGGGGGTCGTACGAGCAGTACTTC. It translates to CASSLSGGSYEQYF.

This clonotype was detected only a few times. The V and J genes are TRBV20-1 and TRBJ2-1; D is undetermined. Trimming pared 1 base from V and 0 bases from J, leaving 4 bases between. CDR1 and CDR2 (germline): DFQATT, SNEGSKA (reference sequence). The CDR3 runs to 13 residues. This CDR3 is CSARGDSYNEQFF. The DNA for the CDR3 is TGCAGTGCTAGAGGGGACTCCTACAATGAGCAGTTCTTC.

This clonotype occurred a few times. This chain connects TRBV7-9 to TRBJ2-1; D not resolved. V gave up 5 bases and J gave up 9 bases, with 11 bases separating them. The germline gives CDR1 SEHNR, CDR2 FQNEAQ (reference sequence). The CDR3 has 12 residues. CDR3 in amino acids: CASSLQPAEQFF. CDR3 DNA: TGTGCCAGCAGCCTACAACCAGCTGAGCAGTTCTTC.

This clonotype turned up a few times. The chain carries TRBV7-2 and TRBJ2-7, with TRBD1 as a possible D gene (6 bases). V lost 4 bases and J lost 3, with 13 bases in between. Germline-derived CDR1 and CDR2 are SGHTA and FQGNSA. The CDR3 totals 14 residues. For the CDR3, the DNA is TGTGCCAGCAGCTCCGGGACAAACCTCTACGAGCAGTACTTC. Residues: CASSSGTNLYEQYF.

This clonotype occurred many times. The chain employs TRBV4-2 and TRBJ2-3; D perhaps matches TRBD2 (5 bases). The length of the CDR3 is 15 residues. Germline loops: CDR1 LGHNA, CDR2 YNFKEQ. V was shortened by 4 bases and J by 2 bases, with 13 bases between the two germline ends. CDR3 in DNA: TGTGCCAGCAGCCGGCACGGGGAACTCACAGATACGCAGTATTTT. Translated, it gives CASSRHGELTDTQYF.

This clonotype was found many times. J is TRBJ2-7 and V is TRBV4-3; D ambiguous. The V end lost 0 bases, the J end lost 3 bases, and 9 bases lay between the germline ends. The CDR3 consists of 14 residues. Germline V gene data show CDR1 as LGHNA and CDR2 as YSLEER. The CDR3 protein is CASSQDRNGYEQYF. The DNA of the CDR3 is TGCGCCAGCAGCCAAGATAGGAACGGCTACGAGCAGTACTTC.

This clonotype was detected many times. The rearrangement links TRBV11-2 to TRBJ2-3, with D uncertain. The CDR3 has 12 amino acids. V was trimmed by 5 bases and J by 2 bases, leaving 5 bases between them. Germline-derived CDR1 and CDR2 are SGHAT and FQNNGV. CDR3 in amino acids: CASSMHTDTQYF. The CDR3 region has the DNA TGTGCCAGCAGCATGCACACAGATACGCAGTATTTT.

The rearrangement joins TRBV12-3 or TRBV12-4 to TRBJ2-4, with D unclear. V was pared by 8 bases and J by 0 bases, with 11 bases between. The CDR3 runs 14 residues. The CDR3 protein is CASAWSLAKNIQYF. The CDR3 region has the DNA TGTGCCAGCGCCTGGAGTCTAGCCAAAAACATTCAGTACTTC.

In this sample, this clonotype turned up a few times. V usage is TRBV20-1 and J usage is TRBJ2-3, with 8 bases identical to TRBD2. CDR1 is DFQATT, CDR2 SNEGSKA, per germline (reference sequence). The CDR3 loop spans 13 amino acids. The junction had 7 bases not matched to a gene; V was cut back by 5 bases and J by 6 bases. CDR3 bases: TGCAGTGCTGAGACGGGGGGGCGCGATACGCAGTATTTT. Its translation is CSAETGGRDTQYF.

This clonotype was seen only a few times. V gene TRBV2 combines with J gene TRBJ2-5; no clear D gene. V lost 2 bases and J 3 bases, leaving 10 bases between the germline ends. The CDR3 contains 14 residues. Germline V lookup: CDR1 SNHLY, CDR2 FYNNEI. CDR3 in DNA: TGTGCCAGCAGTGAAAGGTGGAGTAAAGAGACCCAGTACTTC. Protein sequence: CASSERWSKETQYF.